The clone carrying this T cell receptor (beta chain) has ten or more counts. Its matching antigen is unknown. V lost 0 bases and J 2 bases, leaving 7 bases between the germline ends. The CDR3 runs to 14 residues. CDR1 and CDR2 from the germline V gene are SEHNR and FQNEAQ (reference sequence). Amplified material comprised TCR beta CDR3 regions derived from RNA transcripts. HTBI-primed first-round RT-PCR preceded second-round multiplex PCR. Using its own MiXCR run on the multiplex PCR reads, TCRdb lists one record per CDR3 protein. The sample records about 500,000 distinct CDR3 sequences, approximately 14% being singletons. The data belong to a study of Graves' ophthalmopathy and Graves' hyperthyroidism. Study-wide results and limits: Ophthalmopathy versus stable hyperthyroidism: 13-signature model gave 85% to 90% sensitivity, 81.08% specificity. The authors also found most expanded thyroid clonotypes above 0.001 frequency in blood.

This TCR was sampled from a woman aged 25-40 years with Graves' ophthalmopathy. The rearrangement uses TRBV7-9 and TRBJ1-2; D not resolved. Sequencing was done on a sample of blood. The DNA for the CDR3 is TGTGCCAGCAGCTTAGCAACAGCCAACTATGGCTACACCTTC. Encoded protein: CASSLATANYGYTF.